The 24 T cell receptor beta chains below come from one sample, sequenced in a study of blood T cell repertoires in COVID-19. Repertoires were generated with immunoSEQ multiplex PCR, while TCRdb's copy carries only in-frame clones and drops some. The sample includes 300,000 or so clones, 87% seen only once; the top ten take around 8%. The specimen sequenced was peripheral blood. The origin of the receptors is a woman aged 45-65 years who had recovered from COVID-19.

With respect to this clone: The same CDR3 can be traced to other DNA sequences in this sample. The V and J genes are TRBV28 and TRBJ1-2; possibly TRBD1 for D (5 bases). Germline V gives CDR1 MDHEN, CDR2 SYDVKM. The CDR3 length is 12 residues. Trimming left V 3 bases short and J 5 bases short, with 7 bases between. The CDR3 loop is CASSLTAYGYTF. The CDR3 DNA follows: TGTGCCAGCAGTTTGACAGCTTATGGCTACACCTTC.

This chain connects TRBV18 to TRBJ2-3, with TRBD2 matching 9 bases. V trimming: 3 bases; J trimming: 14 bases; junction bases outside the gene matches: 3. Germline CDR1 reads KGHSH; CDR2 reads LQKENI. This CDR3 region has 11 residues. The CDR3 DNA sequence: TGTGCCAGCTCACCCGCTAGCGGGGTGTATTTT. This gives the protein CASSPASGVYF.

This chain joins TRBV6-5 and TRBJ1-1; tentatively, D is TRBD1 (5 bases). The V end lost 6 bases, the J end lost 5 bases, and 13 bases lay between the germline ends. The CDR3 is made up of 13 amino acids. Germline CDR1 is MNHEY and CDR2 is SVGAGI. The CDR3 here is CASRKGFGTEAFF. CDR3 nucleotides: TGTGCCAGCAGAAAGGGGTTTGGAACTGAAGCTTTCTTT.

The chain links TRBV6-6 to TRBJ2-3; 7 nucleotides match TRBD2. In germline, CDR1 is MNHNY, CDR2 SVGAGI (reference sequence). CDR3 length: 17 residues. The V gene end was trimmed by 5 bases and the J gene end by 4 bases; junction bases not matched to a gene: 15. The DNA for the CDR3 is TGTGCCAGCAGTCACGGCGGGACTATCGATGGCCCAGATACGCAGTATTTT. This sequence encodes CASSHGGTIDGPDTQYF.

The rearrangement links TRBV3-1 (or the pseudogene TRBV3-2) to TRBJ1-5, with D maybe TRBD1 (6 bases). This CDR3 region has 15 residues. V was pared by 1 base and J by 4 bases, with 11 bases between. Germline CDR1 reads LGHDT; CDR2 reads YNNKEL (reference sequence). The CDR3, as DNA: TGTGCCAGCAGCCAAGTTTTGGGGGCTAATCAGCCCCAGCATTTT. Translation: CASSQVLGANQPQHF.

The chain combines TRBV30 with TRBJ2-7, with 11 bases identical to TRBD1. Germline V gene sequence: CDR1 GTSNPN, CDR2 SVGIG (reference sequence). The trim removed 5 bases at V and 5 bases at J, leaving 8 bases unmatched. The CDR3 length is 14 residues. CDR3 sequence: CAWLRTGGMHEQYF. CDR3 DNA: TGTGCCTGGCTCAGGACAGGGGGCATGCACGAGCAGTACTTC.

CDR3 in amino acids: CASSETGDLSYEQYF. Here the CDR3 DNA reads TGTGCCAGCAGCGAGACAGGAGATCTTTCCTACGAGCAGTACTTC. J is TRBJ2-7 and V is TRBV27, with a weak D call TRBD1 (6 bases). The V gene's germline CDR1 is MNHEY and CDR2 SMNVEV (reference sequence). The CDR3 has 15 amino acids. Between the trimmed V and J ends, which lost 6 bases and 1 base, there was a span of 16 bases.

The V gene is TRBV5-1, the J gene TRBJ2-3, with TRBD1 identical over 9 bases. Germline loops: CDR1 SGHRS, CDR2 YFSETQ. The J segment lost 5 bases and the V segment lost 3 bases, leaving 7 bases of the junction unmatched. The CDR3 sequence is 15 residues long. CDR3 nucleotides: TGCGCCAGCAGCTCCGGGACAGGGAGGTTAGATACGCAGTATTTT. Amino acid sequence: CASSSGTGRLDTQYF.

V and J are TRBV23-1 and TRBJ2-7, with 10 bases aligning to TRBD1. TRBV23-1 is assigned to the ORF class and has an uncertain function. V was clipped by 4 bases and J by 3 bases; unmatched bases: 0. This CDR3 has 13 amino acids. This CDR3 is CASSRDRGYEQYF. In DNA, the CDR3 is TGCGCCAGCAGTCGGGACAGGGGCTACGAGCAGTACTTC.

This clone was seen only once. The chain joins TRBV6-1 to TRBJ2-7, with D perhaps TRBD1 (6 bases). Trimming stripped 2 bases from V and 4 bases from J, with 12 bases between. Germline assignment: CDR1 MNHNS and CDR2 SASEGT. The CDR3 loop spans 14 amino acids. DNA for the CDR3: TGTGCCAGCAGTGAATCGGGGACATTATACGAGCAGTACTTC. Its protein is CASSESGTLYEQYF.

The V and J genes are TRBV7-8 and TRBJ2-7; 7 bases line up with TRBD2. The germline V gene encodes CDR1 SGHVS and CDR2 FQNEAQ. The CDR3 loop spans 16 amino acids. The trim removed 5 bases at V and 0 bases at J, leaving 10 bases unmatched. The CDR3 protein is CASSPGLADSSYEQYF. CDR3 DNA: TGTGCCAGCAGCCCAGGGCTAGCGGATAGCTCCTACGAGCAGTACTTC.

J is TRBJ2-3 and V is TRBV19; TRBD2 agrees at 8 bases. CDR3 length: 16 residues. Germline V gene sequence: CDR1 LNHDA, CDR2 SQIVND (reference sequence). The V and J ends lost 7 bases and 4 bases, in that order; junction bases with no gene match: 13. The CDR3 protein is CASTPLGGAFPDTQYF. The CDR3 nucleotides are TGTGCCAGTACCCCTCTCGGGGGGGCCTTCCCAGATACGCAGTATTTT. The variable domain in full, with the rest retrieved from reference TRBV19 and TRBJ2-3, is DGGITQSPKYLFRKEGQNVTLSCEQNLNHDAMYWYRQDPGQGLRLIYYSQIVNDFQKGDIAEGYSVSREKKESFPLTVTSAQKNPTAFYLCASTPLGGAFPDTQYFGPGTRLTVL.

The chain links TRBV19 to TRBJ1-6; D might be TRBD1 (6 bases). Germline CDR1 reads LNHDA; CDR2 reads SQIVND (reference sequence). V was shortened by 3 bases and J by 3 bases, with 9 bases between the two germline ends. The CDR3 extends over 15 amino acids. The CDR3 sequence is CASSIGQNYNSPLHF. The DNA of the CDR3 is TGTGCCAGTAGTATCGGACAGAACTATAATTCACCCCTCCACTTT.

The chain couples TRBV5-5 to TRBJ2-3; no clear D. The CDR3 loop spans 13 amino acids. CDR1 SGHKS and CDR2 YYEKEE come from the germline V gene (reference sequence). Trimming left V 4 bases short and J 0 bases short, with 6 bases between. CDR3 residues: CASSPFSTDTQYF. As DNA, the CDR3 is TGTGCCAGCAGCCCGTTTAGCACAGATACGCAGTATTTT.

The chain carries TRBV7-2 and TRBJ2-1, with D tentatively TRBD1 (7 bases). Germline assignment: CDR1 SGHTA and CDR2 FQGNSA. The CDR3 spans 13 residues. Trimming cost V 5 bases and J 9 bases, with 14 bases left between them. CDR3 sequence: CASSSRQGGEQFF. The CDR3 region has the DNA TGTGCCAGCAGCAGCCGACAGGGAGGTGAGCAGTTCTTC.

V and J are TRBV6-4 and TRBJ1-1, with 7 bases aligning to TRBD1. Looked up from germline, CDR1 is MRHNA and CDR2 is SNTAGT. The V segment lost 3 bases and the J segment 4 bases; nucleotides outside the gene matches: 8. This CDR3 is built from 15 residues. This CDR3 is CASSETGDGSTEAFF. CDR3 DNA: TGTGCCAGCAGTGAAACAGGGGATGGAAGCACTGAAGCTTTCTTT.

This clone was picked up one time. CDR3 residues: CASSLYRGPYEQYF. CDR3 sequence (DNA): TGTGCCAGCAGCTTATACAGGGGTCCCTACGAGCAGTACTTC. The genes are TRBV7-2 and TRBJ2-7; TRBD1 matches 7 bases. The CDR3 sequence is 14 residues long. Per germline, CDR1 SGHTA and CDR2 FQGNSA. Trimming cost V 2 bases and J 2 bases; bases outside gene matches: 3.

V gene TRBV4-1 combines with J gene TRBJ2-1; 8 bases are a match to TRBD1. Germline V lookup: CDR1 MGHRA, CDR2 YSYEKL. J gave up 4 bases and V 5 bases, and 7 bases lay outside the gene matches. This CDR3 comprises 15 residues. DNA of the CDR3: TGCGCCAGCAGCGCCCGGGACAGGAGTTACAATGAGCAGTTCTTC. It is translated as CASSARDRSYNEQFF.

The rearrangement uses TRBV28 and TRBJ2-7; TRBD2 matches at 11 bases. Germline V gene lookup returns CDR1 MDHEN and CDR2 SYDVKM. CDR3 length: 16 residues. V was clipped by 4 bases and J by 4 bases; unmatched bases: 9. The CDR3 protein is CASSYLSGTSGYEQYF. DNA of the CDR3: TGTGCCAGCAGTTACCTATCCGGGACTAGCGGATACGAGCAGTACTTC.

This rearrangement joins TRBV19 to TRBJ2-3; 7 nucleotides align to TRBD2. With 6 bases clipped from V and 1 base from J, the junction kept 13 bases outside the gene matches. Germline CDR1 LNHDA, CDR2 SQIVND (reference sequence). The CDR3 spans 17 residues. The CDR3 reads CASSNAVGLAGTDTQYF. In nucleotides, the CDR3 is TGTGCCAGTAGCAACGCCGTGGGGCTAGCGGGCACAGATACGCAGTATTTT.

This CDR3 is CASSLGLSYTDTQYF. The CDR3 coding sequence is TGTGCCAGCAGCTTGGGACTGTCCTACACAGATACGCAGTATTTT. V gene TRBV5-6 combines with J gene TRBJ2-3; D gene uncertain. The germline V gene has CDR1 SGHDT and CDR2 YYEEEE. The CDR3 has 15 residues. V was clipped by 0 bases and J by 2 bases, with 10 bases between them. The complete variable domain, with remaining parts taken from reference TRBV5-6 and TRBJ2-3, reads DAGVTQSPTHLIKTRGQQVTLRCSPKSGHDTVSWYQQALGQGPQFIFQYYEEEERQRGNFPDRFSGHQFPNYSSELNVNALLLGDSALYLCASSLGLSYTDTQYFGPGTRLTVL.

CDR3 DNA: TGTGCCAGCAGCGCCAGTCAGGGAGAAGCTTTCTTT. The encoded protein is CASSASQGEAFF. This chain connects TRBV9 to TRBJ1-1, with D perhaps TRBD1 (5 bases). V lost 3 bases and J 8 bases, leaving 11 bases between the germline ends. From germline, CDR1 is SGDLS and CDR2 YYNGEE. The length of the CDR3 is 12 residues.

This clone was found once. The rearrangement links TRBV13 to TRBJ2-1; 10 nucleotides align to TRBD1. The germline V gene has CDR1 PRHDT and CDR2 FYEKMQ (reference sequence). CDR3 length: 15 residues. V shed 5 bases and J 7 bases; nucleotides not matched to a gene: 8. The DNA for the CDR3 is TGTGCCAGCAGCCAACCGGGACAGGGGAGGAATGAGCAGTTCTTC. Its protein product is CASSQPGQGRNEQFF.

The rearrangement uses TRBV14 and TRBJ1-3; possible D gene TRBD1, 6 bases. The V end was cut by 5 bases, the J end by 0 bases, with 8 bases between. The germline CDR1 and CDR2 sequences are SGHDN and FVKESK. The CDR3 is made up of 14 amino acids. The CDR3 DNA is TGTGCCAGCAGCGGACAGCACTCTGGAAACACCATATATTTT. This translates into CASSGQHSGNTIYF.